This TCR beta chain was sequenced in a study of monozygotic twins with inflammatory bowel disease. TCRdb re-called the 5' RACE reads; every CDR3 protein appears as one record, without DNA. In total, the table holds nearly 450,000 distinct CDR3 sequences. The CDR3 totals 14 residues. Germline V gene lookup returns CDR1 SQVTM and CDR2 ANQGSEA. This TCR was sampled from a human donor with ulcerative colitis or Crohn's disease, or a healthy co-twin of an affected twin (not recorded which). The sample comprised blood. The chain is built from TRBV29-1 and TRBJ1-1. CDR3 protein: CSPRGVGVHTEAFF.